These 8 T cell receptor beta chains share one sample of origin, sequenced in a study of cytomegalovirus exposure and HLA in healthy donors. This PCR relied on a set of 60 Vbeta primers and 13 Jbeta primers. Assay used: immunoSEQ multiplex PCR; TCRdb lists only in-frame clones, some missing. The sample data list tens of thousands of clones. The sample taken for sequencing was PBMCs. These receptors all come from a woman in her 40s in good health and CMV-seronegative.

The CDR3 coding sequence is TGTGCCAGCAGCCTTGGGGGGGCTACCTACAATGAGCAGTTCTTC. Protein sequence: CASSLGGATYNEQFF. This chain connects TRBV5-4 to TRBJ2-1; perhaps TRBD2 as D (7 bases). The CDR3 has 15 residues. The V gene's germline CDR1 is SGHNT and CDR2 YYREEE (reference sequence). Trimming pared 4 bases from V and 2 bases from J, leaving 13 bases between.

The rearrangement links TRBV7-3 to TRBJ2-1, with a possible D match to TRBD2 (5 bases). With 4 bases removed from V and 5 bases from J, the gap between germline ends came to 6 bases. CDR1 SGHTA and CDR2 FQGTGA come from the germline V gene. The CDR3 consists of 12 residues. CDR3 loop: CASSSGDNEQFF. CDR3 nucleotides: TGTGCCAGCAGCTCCGGGGACAATGAGCAGTTCTTC.

The chain carries TRBV6-6 and TRBJ1-2; D may be TRBD1 (5 bases). The length of the CDR3 is 14 residues. V lost 0 bases and J 5 bases, leaving 10 bases between the germline ends. Germline V lookup: CDR1 MNHNY, CDR2 SVGAGI (reference sequence). CDR3 in DNA: TGTGCCAGCAGTTACTCGGGGCAGGTGTATGGCTACACCTTC. Protein: CASSYSGQVYGYTF.

This chain links TRBV18 with TRBJ2-5, with 11 bases matching TRBD1. Germline CDR1 KGHSH, CDR2 LQKENI. The CDR3 is 18 residues long. Germline trimming cut 1 base from V and 1 base from J; bases unmatched to any gene: 8. CDR3: CASSPLGQGAFPQETQYF. In nucleotides, the CDR3 is TGTGCCAGCTCACCACTCGGACAGGGGGCCTTCCCCCAAGAGACCCAGTACTTC.

V and J are TRBV5-4 and TRBJ2-1; possibly TRBD2 for D (6 bases). The V gene's germline CDR1 is SGHNT and CDR2 YYREEE (reference sequence). Trimming pared 4 bases from V and 2 bases from J, leaving 19 bases between. The CDR3 is 17 amino acids. CDR3 in DNA: TGTGCCAGCAGCGTGGGGGATTATAGCGGAGCCTACAATGAGCAGTTCTTC. This translates into CASSVGDYSGAYNEQFF.

This rearrangement joins TRBV6-1 to TRBJ2-3; D call uncertain. This CDR3 comprises 15 residues. From germline, CDR1 is MNHNS and CDR2 SASEGT. Trimming took 5 bases from V and 1 from J, leaving 13 bases between them. The DNA for the CDR3 is TGTGCCAGCAGTACCATAGCAGCCCGCACAGATACGCAGTATTTT. It codes for CASSTIAARTDTQYF.

This chain's CDR3 is CASSPDTGTSGVQYF. For the CDR3, the DNA is TGTGCCAGCAGCCCCGATACCGGGACTAGCGGGGTTCAGTACTTC. The genes are TRBV5-4 and TRBJ2-7; 13 bases line up with TRBD2. In germline, CDR1 is SGHNT, CDR2 YYREEE (reference sequence). The CDR3 is 15 amino acids. Trimming removed 4 bases from V and 10 bases from J; junction bases left unmatched: 11.

DNA for the CDR3: TGTGCCAGCAGCTTAAGCTCGGACAGTGCCTACGAGCAGTACTTC. This sequence encodes CASSLSSDSAYEQYF. The chain links TRBV7-3 to TRBJ2-7; possibly TRBD1 for D (6 bases). The germline V and J ends were trimmed by 1 base and 2 bases, with 12 bases remaining between them. This CDR3 comprises 15 residues. Germline CDR1 is SGHTA and CDR2 is FQGTGA.